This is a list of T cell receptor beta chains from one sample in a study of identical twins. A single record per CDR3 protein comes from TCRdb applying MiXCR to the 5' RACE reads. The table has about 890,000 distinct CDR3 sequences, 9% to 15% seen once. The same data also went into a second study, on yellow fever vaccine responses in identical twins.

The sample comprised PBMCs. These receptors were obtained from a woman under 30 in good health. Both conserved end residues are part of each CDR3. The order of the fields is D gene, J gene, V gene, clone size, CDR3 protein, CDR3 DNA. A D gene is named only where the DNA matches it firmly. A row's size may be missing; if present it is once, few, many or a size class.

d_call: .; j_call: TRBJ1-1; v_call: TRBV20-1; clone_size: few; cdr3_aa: CSARPPPVGMNTEAFF; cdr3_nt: TGCAGTGCTAGACCCCCCCCCGTCGGGATGAACACTGAAGCTTTCTTT
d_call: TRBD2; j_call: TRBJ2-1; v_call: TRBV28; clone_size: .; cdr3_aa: CASSPRRGLAGNRFSYNEQFF; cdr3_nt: TGTGCCAGCAGTCCGAGGAGGGGACTAGCGGGAAATCGATTCTCCTACAATGAGCAGTTCTTC
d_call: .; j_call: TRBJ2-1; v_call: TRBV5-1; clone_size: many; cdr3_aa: CASSLVRDEQFF; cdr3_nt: TGTGCCAGCAGTTTGGTCCGTGATGAGCAGTTCTTC
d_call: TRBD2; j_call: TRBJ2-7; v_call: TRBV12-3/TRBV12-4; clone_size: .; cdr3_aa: CASRVGGIDEQYF; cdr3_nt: TGTGCCAGCAGGGTCGGGGGGATCGACGAGCAGTACTTC
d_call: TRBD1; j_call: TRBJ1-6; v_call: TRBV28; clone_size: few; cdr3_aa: CASSRTSGQEPYSPLHF; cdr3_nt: TGTGCCAGCAGTCGGACCTCGGGACAGGAGCCTTATTCACCCCTCCACTTT
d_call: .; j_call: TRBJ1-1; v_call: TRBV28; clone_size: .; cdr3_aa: CASSLARTGSLGAFF; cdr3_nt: TGTGCCAGCAGCCTAGCCCGAACAGGGTCCCTTGGAGCTTTCTTT
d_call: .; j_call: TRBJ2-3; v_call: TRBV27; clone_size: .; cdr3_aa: CASSYGGAGAPTDTQYF; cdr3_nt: TGTGCCAGCAGTTATGGGGGTGCTGGGGCCCCCACAGATACGCAGTATTTT
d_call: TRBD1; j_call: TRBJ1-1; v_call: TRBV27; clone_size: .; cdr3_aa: CASSPHGQGQSEAFF; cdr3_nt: TGTGCCAGCAGCCCACACGGACAGGGCCAGAGTGAAGCTTTCTTT
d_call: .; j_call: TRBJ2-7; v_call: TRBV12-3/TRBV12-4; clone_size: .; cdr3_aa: CASSRYWGSDYEQYF; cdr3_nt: TGTGCCAGCAGTCGCTACTGGGGGTCGGACTACGAGCAGTACTTC
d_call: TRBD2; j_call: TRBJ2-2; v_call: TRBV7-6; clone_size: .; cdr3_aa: CASSYRTSGATGELFF; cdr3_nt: TGTGCCAGCAGCTACCGGACTAGCGGAGCCACCGGGGAGCTGTTTTTT
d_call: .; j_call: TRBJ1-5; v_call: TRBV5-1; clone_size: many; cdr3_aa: CASSLWSGQPQHF; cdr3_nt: TGCGCCAGCAGCTTGTGGAGTGGTCAGCCCCAGCATTTT
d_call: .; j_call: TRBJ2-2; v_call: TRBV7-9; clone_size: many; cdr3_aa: CASISRWTANTGELFF; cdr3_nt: TGTGCCAGCATCTCCCGGTGGACGGCGAACACCGGGGAGCTGTTTTTT
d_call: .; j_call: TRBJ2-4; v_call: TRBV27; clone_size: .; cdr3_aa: CASTDNKNIQYF; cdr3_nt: TGTGCCAGCACTGACAACAAAAACATTCAGTACTTC
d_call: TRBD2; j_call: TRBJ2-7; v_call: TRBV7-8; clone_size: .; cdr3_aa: CASSFGLAGGDEQYF; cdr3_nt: TGTGCCAGCAGCTTTGGACTAGCGGGAGGGGACGAGCAGTACTTC
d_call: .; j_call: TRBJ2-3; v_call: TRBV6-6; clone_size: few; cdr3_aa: CASSLTPTDTQYF; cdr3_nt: TGTGCCAGCAGTCTTACCCCCACAGATACGCAGTATTTT
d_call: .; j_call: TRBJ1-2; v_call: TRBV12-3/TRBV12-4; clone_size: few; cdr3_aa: CATHPLGYGYTF; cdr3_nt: TGTGCCACCCACCCCCTGGGCTATGGCTACACCTTC
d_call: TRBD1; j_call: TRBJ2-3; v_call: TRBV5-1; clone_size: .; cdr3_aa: CASSPKGQGWITDTQYF; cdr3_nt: TGCGCCAGCAGCCCGAAAGGACAGGGGTGGATTACAGATACGCAGTATTTT
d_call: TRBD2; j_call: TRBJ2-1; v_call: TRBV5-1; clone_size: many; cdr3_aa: CASSSRLAGGVSYNEQFF; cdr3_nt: TGCGCCAGCAGCTCAAGACTAGCCGGGGGAGTCTCCTACAATGAGCAGTTCTTC
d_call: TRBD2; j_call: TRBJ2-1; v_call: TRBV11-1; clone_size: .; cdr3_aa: CASSSREGRDEQFF; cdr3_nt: TGTGCCAGCAGCTCGCGGGAGGGCCGTGATGAGCAGTTCTTC
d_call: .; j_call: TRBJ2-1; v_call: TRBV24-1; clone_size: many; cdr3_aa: CATSDSNRHNEQFF; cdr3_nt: TGTGCCACCAGTGATTCGAATCGGCACAATGAGCAGTTCTTC
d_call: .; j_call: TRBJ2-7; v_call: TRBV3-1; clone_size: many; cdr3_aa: CASSETAYEQYF; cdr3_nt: TGTGCCAGCAGTGAGACGGCCTACGAGCAGTACTTC
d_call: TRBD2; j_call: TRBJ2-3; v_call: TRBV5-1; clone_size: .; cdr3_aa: CASSFKLAGAFTDTQYF; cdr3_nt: TGCGCCAGCAGCTTTAAACTAGCGGGGGCTTTCACAGATACGCAGTATTTT
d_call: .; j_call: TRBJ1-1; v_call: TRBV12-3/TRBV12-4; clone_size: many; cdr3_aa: CASTLATPDTEAFF; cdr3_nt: TGTGCCAGCACCTTGGCGACCCCGGACACTGAAGCTTTCTTT
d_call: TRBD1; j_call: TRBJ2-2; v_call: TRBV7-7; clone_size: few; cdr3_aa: CASSLYGDRDVTGELFF; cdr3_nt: TGTGCCAGCAGCTTATACGGCGACAGGGATGTCACCGGGGAGCTGTTTTTT
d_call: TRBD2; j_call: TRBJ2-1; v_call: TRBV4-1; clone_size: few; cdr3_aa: CASTSTSEPGGDEQFF; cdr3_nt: TGCGCCAGCACCTCGACTAGCGAGCCGGGGGGGGATGAGCAGTTCTTC
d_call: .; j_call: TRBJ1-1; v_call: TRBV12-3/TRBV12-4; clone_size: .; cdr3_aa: CASTQTEVGTEAFF; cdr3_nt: TGTGCCAGCACCCAAACAGAAGTGGGGACTGAAGCTTTCTTT
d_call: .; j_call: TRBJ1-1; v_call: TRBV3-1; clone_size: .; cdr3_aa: CASSQALGAQTEAFF; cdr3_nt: TGTGCCAGCAGCCAAGCTCTGGGGGCTCAAACTGAAGCTTTCTTT
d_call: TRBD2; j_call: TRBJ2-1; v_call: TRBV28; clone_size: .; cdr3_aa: CASSLIAGSHNEQFF; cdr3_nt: TGTGCCAGCAGTTTAATAGCGGGCTCCCACAATGAGCAGTTCTTC
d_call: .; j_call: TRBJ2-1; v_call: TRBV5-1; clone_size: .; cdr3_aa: CASSVPSAHNEQFF; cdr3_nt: TGCGCCAGCAGCGTCCCTAGCGCTCACAATGAGCAGTTCTTC
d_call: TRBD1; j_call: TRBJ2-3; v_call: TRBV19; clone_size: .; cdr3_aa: CASSKRQGPDTQYF; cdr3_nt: TGTGCCAGTAGTAAACGACAGGGTCCAGATACGCAGTATTTT
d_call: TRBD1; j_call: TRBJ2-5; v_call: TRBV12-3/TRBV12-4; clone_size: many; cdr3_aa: CASKNTGQGVLETQYF; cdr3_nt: TGTGCCAGCAAAAACACGGGACAGGGGGTTTTAGAGACCCAGTACTTC
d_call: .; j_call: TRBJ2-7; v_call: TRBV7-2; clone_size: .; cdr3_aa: CASGLPPGLSRGEQYF; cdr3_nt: TGTGCCAGCGGCCTGCCACCGGGACTCAGCCGGGGGGAGCAGTACTTC
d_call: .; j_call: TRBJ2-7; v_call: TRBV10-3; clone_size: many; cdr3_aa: CAIGDYEQYF; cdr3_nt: TGTGCCATCGGGGACTACGAGCAGTACTTC
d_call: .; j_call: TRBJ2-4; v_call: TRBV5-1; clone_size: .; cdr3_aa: CASSFNGVQYF; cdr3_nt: TGCGCCAGCAGCTTTAACGGTGTTCAGTACTTC
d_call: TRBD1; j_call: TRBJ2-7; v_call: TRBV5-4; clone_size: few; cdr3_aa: CASSLPGQGAYEQYF; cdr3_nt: TGTGCCAGCAGCTTGCCAGGACAGGGGGCCTACGAGCAGTACTTC
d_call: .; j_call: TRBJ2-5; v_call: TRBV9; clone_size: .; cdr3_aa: CASSVAVGRETQYF; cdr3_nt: TGTGCCAGCAGCGTAGCGGTTGGTAGAGAGACCCAGTACTTC
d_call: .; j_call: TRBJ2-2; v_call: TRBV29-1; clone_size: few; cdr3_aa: CSVVGRGVGELFF; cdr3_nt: TGCAGCGTTGTGGGGAGGGGGGTCGGGGAGCTGTTTTTT
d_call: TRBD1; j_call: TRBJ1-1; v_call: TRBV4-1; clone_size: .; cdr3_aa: CASSSQHRGAEAFF; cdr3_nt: TGCGCCAGCAGCTCGCAACACAGGGGCGCTGAAGCTTTCTTT
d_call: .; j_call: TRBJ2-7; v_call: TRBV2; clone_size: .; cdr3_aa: CASSVVRYTYEQYF; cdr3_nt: TGTGCCAGCAGTGTCGTCAGATACACCTACGAGCAGTACTTC
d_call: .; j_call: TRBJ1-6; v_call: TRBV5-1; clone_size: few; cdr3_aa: CASSHKTGSYNSPLHF; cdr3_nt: TGCGCCAGCAGCCACAAGACAGGATCCTATAATTCACCCCTCCACTTT
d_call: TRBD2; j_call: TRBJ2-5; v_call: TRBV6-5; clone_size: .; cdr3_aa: CASSYLGSGGFETQYF; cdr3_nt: TGTGCCAGCAGTTACTTGGGTAGCGGGGGATTCGAGACCCAGTACTTC
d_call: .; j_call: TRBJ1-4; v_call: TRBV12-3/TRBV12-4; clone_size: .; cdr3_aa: CASRDRREKLFF; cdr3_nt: TGTGCCAGCAGGGACAGACGGGAAAAACTGTTTTTT